This TCR beta chain was sequenced for a study of cytomegalovirus exposure and HLA in healthy donors. The V gene lost 8 bases and the J gene lost 2 bases, with 10 bases spanning the gap. Per germline, CDR1 SEHNR and CDR2 FQNEAQ (reference sequence). This CDR3 region has 14 residues. The study, taken as a whole, reports: Researchers reported in a later analysis that common viral pathogens appeared linked to several top clusters.

The PCR had 60 Vbeta and 13 Jbeta primers. Only in-frame clones appear in the TCRdb table, and some are missing; sequencing was by immunoSEQ multiplex PCR. The table has about 150,000 clones, roughly 64% seen once. The sample holds one count of this clone. Its antigen remains unknown. This chain connects TRBV7-9 to TRBJ2-6; D is perhaps TRBD2 (5 bases). This sequence originates from a woman aged 25-40 years in good health and CMV-seropositive. Sequenced sample: PBMCs. The CDR3 reads CASSSGAGANVLTF. DNA for the CDR3: TGTGCCAGCTCCTCCGGGGCTGGGGCCAACGTCCTGACTTTC.